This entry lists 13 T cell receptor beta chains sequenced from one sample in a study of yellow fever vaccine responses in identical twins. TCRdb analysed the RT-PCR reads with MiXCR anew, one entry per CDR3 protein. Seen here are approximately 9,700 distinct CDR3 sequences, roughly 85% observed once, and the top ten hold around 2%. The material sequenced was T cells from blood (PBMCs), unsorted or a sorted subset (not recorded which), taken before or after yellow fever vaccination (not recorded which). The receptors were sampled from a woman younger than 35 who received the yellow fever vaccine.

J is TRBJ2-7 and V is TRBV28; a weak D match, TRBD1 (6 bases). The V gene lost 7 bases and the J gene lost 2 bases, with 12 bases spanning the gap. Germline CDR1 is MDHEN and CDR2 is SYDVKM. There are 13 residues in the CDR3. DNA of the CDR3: TGTGCCAGCACTGGGGGCCCCCCCTACGAGCAGTACGTC. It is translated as CASTGGPPYEQYV.

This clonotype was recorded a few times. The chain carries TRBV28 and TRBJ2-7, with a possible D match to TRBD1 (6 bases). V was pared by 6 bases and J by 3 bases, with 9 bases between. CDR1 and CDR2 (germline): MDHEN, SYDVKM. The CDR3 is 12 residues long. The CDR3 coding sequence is TGTGCCAGCAGGAAACAGGGCTACGAGCAGTACTTC. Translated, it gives CASRKQGYEQYF.

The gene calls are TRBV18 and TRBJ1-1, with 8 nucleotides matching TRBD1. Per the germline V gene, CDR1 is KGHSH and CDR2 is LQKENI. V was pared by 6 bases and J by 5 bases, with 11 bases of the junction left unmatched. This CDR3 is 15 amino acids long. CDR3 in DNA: TGTGCCAGCTCCCAGAGCGGACAGGGAAAGACTGAAGCTTTCTTT. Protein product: CASSQSGQGKTEAFF.

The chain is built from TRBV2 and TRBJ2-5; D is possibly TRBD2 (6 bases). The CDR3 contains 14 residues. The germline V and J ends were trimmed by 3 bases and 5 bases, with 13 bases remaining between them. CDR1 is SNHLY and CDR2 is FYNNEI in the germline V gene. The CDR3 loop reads CASSEGLSSETQYF. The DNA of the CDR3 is TGTGCCAGCAGTGAGGGACTCTCGTCGGAGACCCAGTACTTC.

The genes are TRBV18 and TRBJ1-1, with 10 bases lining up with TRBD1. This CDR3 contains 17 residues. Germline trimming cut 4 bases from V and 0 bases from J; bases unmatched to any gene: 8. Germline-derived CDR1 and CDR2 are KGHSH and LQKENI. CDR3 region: CASSQGQGTFMNTEAFF. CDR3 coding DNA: TGTGCCAGCTCACAGGGACAGGGGACTTTTATGAACACTGAAGCTTTCTTT. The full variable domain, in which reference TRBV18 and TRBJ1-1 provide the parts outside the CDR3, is NAGVMQNPRHLVRRRGQEARLRCSPMKGHSHVYWYRQLPEEGLKFMVYLQKENIIDESGMPKERFSAEFPKEGPSILRIQQVVRGDSAAYFCASSQGQGTFMNTEAFFGQGTRLTVV.

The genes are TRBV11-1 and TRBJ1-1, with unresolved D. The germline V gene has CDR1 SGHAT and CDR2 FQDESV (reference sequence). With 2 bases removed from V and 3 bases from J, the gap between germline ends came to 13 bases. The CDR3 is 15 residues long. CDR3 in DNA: TGTGCCAGCAGCTTAAGTAGCTACGGGGACACTGAAGCTTTCTTT. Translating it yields CASSLSSYGDTEAFF.

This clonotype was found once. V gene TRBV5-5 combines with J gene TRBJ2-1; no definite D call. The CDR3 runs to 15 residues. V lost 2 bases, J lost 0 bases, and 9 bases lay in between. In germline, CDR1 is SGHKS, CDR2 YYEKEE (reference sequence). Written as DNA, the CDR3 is TGTGCCAGCAGCTTTATTAAAAACTCCTACAATGAGCAGTTCTTC. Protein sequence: CASSFIKNSYNEQFF. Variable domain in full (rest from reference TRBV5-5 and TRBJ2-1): DAGVTQSPTHLIKTRGQQVTLRCSPISGHKSVSWYQQVLGQGPQFIFQYYEKEERGRGNFPDRFSARQFPNYSSELNVNALLLGDSALYLCASSFIKNSYNEQFFGPGTRLTVL.

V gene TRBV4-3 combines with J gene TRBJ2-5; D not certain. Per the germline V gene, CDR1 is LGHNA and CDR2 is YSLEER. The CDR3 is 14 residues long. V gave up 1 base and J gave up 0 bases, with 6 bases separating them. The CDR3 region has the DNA TGCGCCAGCAGCCAAGGGGGTTACCAAGAGACCCAGTACTTC. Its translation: CASSQGGYQETQYF.

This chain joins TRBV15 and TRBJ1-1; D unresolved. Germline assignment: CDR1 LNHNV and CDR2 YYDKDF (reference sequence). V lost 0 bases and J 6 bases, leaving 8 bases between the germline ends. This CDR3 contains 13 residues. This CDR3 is CATSRDRPPEAFF. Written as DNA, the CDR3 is TGTGCCACCAGCAGAGATAGGCCTCCTGAAGCTTTCTTT.

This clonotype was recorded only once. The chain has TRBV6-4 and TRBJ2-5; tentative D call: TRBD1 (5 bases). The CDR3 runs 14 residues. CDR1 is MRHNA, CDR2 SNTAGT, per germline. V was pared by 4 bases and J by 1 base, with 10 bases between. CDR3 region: CASSGFRVQETQYF. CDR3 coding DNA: TGTGCCAGCAGTGGCTTCAGGGTCCAAGAGACCCAGTACTTC.

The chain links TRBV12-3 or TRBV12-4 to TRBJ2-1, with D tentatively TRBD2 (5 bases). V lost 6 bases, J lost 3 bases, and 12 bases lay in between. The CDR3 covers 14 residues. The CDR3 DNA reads TGTGCCAGCAGAAAACTAGGGATCTACAATGAGCAGTTCTTC. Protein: CASRKLGIYNEQFF.

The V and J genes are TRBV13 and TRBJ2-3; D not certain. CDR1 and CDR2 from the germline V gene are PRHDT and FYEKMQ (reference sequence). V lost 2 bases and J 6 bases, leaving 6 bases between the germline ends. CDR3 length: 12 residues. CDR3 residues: CASSLPPDTQYF. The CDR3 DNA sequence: TGTGCCAGCAGCTTACCGCCCGATACGCAGTATTTT.

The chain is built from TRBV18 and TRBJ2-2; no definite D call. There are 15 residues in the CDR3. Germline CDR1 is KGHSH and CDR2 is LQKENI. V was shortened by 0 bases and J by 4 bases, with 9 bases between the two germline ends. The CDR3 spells CASSPPSQTTGELFF. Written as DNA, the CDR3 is TGTGCCAGCTCACCACCGTCACAGACCACCGGGGAGCTGTTTTTT.